Listed below are T cell receptor beta chains from one sample, sequenced in a study of T cells after posttransplantation cyclophosphamide. Sequenced by immunoSEQ multiplex PCR; TCRdb stores in-frame clones only, minus some. The table lists tens of thousands of clones, with no singletons. The sample was PBMCs. These receptors all stem from an older woman in good health, CMV-negative, and a related stem cell transplant donor. The CDR3 runs from the conserved cysteine through the conserved F or W. The order of the fields is D gene, V gene, J gene, CDR3 length, clone size, CDR3 DNA, CDR3 protein. D genes are given only for firm matches. Size is stated for part of the rows, as once, few or many counts, or as a class when the clone is expanded.

d_call: -; v_call: TRBV29-1; j_call: TRBJ2-2; cdr3_length: 13; clone_size: many; cdr3_nt: TGCAGCGTTGATGGCTCCAACACCGGGGAGCTGTTTTTT; cdr3_aa: CSVDGSNTGELFF
d_call: -; v_call: TRBV27; j_call: TRBJ2-7; cdr3_length: 14; clone_size: many; cdr3_nt: TGTGCCAGCCGACCTTTAGCGCGCTCCTACGAGCAGTACTTC; cdr3_aa: CASRPLARSYEQYF
d_call: -; v_call: TRBV5-6; j_call: TRBJ1-6; cdr3_length: 16; clone_size: many; cdr3_nt: TGTGCCAGCAGCTTCGGGTACGGAGGACAGCTTTCACCCCTCCACTTT; cdr3_aa: CASSFGYGGQLSPLHF
d_call: -; v_call: TRBV28; j_call: TRBJ1-3; cdr3_length: 14; clone_size: many; cdr3_nt: TGTGCCAGCAGTTTATTCCGCTCTGGAAACACCATATATTTT; cdr3_aa: CASSLFRSGNTIYF
d_call: -; v_call: TRBV7-9; j_call: TRBJ2-4; cdr3_length: 16; clone_size: many; cdr3_nt: TGTGCCAGCAGCGACACAGGGCACCTAGCCAAAAACATTCAGTACTTC; cdr3_aa: CASSDTGHLAKNIQYF
d_call: -; v_call: TRBV5-4; j_call: TRBJ1-2; cdr3_length: 15; clone_size: many; cdr3_nt: TGTGCCAGCACCTTGGGGGCGGGGACTAACTATGGCTACACCTTC; cdr3_aa: CASTLGAGTNYGYTF
d_call: -; v_call: TRBV30; j_call: TRBJ1-5; cdr3_length: 14; clone_size: many; cdr3_nt: TGTGCCTGGAGTGAGGGGGTGGCGGTTCAGCCCCAGCATTTT; cdr3_aa: CAWSEGVAVQPQHF
d_call: -; v_call: TRBV4-3; j_call: TRBJ1-1; cdr3_length: 15; clone_size: many; cdr3_nt: TGCGCCAGCAGCCGAACCCACGGAGGGGCGGGAGAAGCTTTCTTT; cdr3_aa: CASSRTHGGAGEAFF
d_call: -; v_call: TRBV18; j_call: TRBJ2-5; cdr3_length: 15; clone_size: -; cdr3_nt: TGTGCCAGCTCACCTTTTGGAGGGGTCCAAGAGACCCAGTACTTC; cdr3_aa: CASSPFGGVQETQYF
d_call: -; v_call: TRBV9; j_call: TRBJ2-1; cdr3_length: 12; clone_size: few; cdr3_nt: TGTGCCAGCAGCGTACTCGGGGATGAGCAGTTCTTC; cdr3_aa: CASSVLGDEQFF
d_call: TRBD1; v_call: TRBV7-2; j_call: TRBJ2-1; cdr3_length: 16; clone_size: many; cdr3_nt: TGTGCCAGCAGCTCGACAGGGATAAGCTCCTACAATGAGCAGTTCTTC; cdr3_aa: CASSSTGISSYNEQFF
d_call: TRBD1; v_call: TRBV6-6; j_call: TRBJ1-6; cdr3_length: 14; clone_size: many; cdr3_nt: TGTGCCAGCAGTTGGACAGGGAACCATTCACCCCTCCACTTT; cdr3_aa: CASSWTGNHSPLHF
d_call: -; v_call: TRBV5-1; j_call: TRBJ2-3; cdr3_length: 16; clone_size: -; cdr3_nt: TGCGCCAGCAGCTTGGTCGAACTCCCTAGCACAGATACGCAGTATTTT; cdr3_aa: CASSLVELPSTDTQYF
d_call: -; v_call: TRBV5-4; j_call: TRBJ2-7; cdr3_length: 13; clone_size: few; cdr3_nt: TGTGCCAGCAGCGCGACCGCAGGCTACGAGCAGTACTTC; cdr3_aa: CASSATAGYEQYF
d_call: -; v_call: TRBV5-4; j_call: TRBJ1-2; cdr3_length: 15; clone_size: many; cdr3_nt: TGTGCCAGCAGCTTGTCGGGGCAGGGAGGTTATGGCTACACCTTC; cdr3_aa: CASSLSGQGGYGYTF
d_call: TRBD1; v_call: TRBV14; j_call: TRBJ1-1; cdr3_length: 12; clone_size: few; cdr3_nt: TGTGCCAGCAGCCACCGGACAGGGGACGCTTTCTTT; cdr3_aa: CASSHRTGDAFF
d_call: TRBD2; v_call: TRBV7-9; j_call: TRBJ2-5; cdr3_length: 15; clone_size: few; cdr3_nt: TGTGCCAGCAGCTTACTAGCGGGAGATGCTATTGAGCAGTACTTC; cdr3_aa: CASSLLAGDAIEQYF
d_call: TRBD1; v_call: TRBV5-1; j_call: TRBJ1-2; cdr3_length: 16; clone_size: many; cdr3_nt: TGCGCCAGCAGCCGGGAGACAGGGAGGACCCTCGGAGGCTACACCTTC; cdr3_aa: CASSRETGRTLGGYTF
d_call: -; v_call: TRBV7-8; j_call: TRBJ1-5; cdr3_length: 12; clone_size: many; cdr3_nt: TGTGCCAGCAGCTTACCTTATCAGCCCCAGCATTTT; cdr3_aa: CASSLPYQPQHF
d_call: -; v_call: TRBV10-3; j_call: TRBJ2-7; cdr3_length: 12; clone_size: many; cdr3_nt: TGTGCCGCCAGCTCTACAGACTACGAGCAGTACTTC; cdr3_aa: CAASSTDYEQYF
d_call: TRBD2; v_call: TRBV7-7; j_call: TRBJ2-1; cdr3_length: 15; clone_size: many; cdr3_nt: TGTGCCAGCAGCTTAGGACTAGCGGGGGGAAATGAGCAGTTCTTC; cdr3_aa: CASSLGLAGGNEQFF
d_call: TRBD2; v_call: TRBV5-4; j_call: TRBJ2-5; cdr3_length: 16; clone_size: many; cdr3_nt: TGTGCCAGCAGCTTGGTTGTAGCGGGAGGGGGGGAGACCCAGTACTTC; cdr3_aa: CASSLVVAGGGETQYF
d_call: -; v_call: TRBV5-1; j_call: TRBJ1-2; cdr3_length: 15; clone_size: many; cdr3_nt: TGCGCCAGCAGCCAGTTGGGGCAGGGTAACTATGGCTACACCTTC; cdr3_aa: CASSQLGQGNYGYTF
d_call: TRBD1; v_call: TRBV6-1; j_call: TRBJ1-5; cdr3_length: 13; clone_size: many; cdr3_nt: TGTGCCAGCGAAGGACAGGGGTATCAGCCCCAGCATTTT; cdr3_aa: CASEGQGYQPQHF
d_call: -; v_call: TRBV28; j_call: TRBJ1-4; cdr3_length: 13; clone_size: many; cdr3_nt: TGTGCCACCCGTCGAGGCGCGGATGAAAAACTGTTTTTT; cdr3_aa: CATRRGADEKLFF